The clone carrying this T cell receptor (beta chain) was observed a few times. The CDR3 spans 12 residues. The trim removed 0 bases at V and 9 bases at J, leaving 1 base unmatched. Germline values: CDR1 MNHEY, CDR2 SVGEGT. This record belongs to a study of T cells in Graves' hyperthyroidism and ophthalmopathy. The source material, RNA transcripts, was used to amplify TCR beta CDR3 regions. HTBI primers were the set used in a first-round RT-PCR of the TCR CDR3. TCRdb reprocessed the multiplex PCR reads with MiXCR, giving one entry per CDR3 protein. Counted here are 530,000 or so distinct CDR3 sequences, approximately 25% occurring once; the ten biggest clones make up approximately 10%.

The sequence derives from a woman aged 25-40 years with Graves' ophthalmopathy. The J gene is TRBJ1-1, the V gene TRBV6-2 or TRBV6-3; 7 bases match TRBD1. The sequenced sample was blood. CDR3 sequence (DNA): TGTGCCAGCAGTTACTCGACAGGGAAAGCTTTCTTT. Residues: CASSYSTGKAFF.